Presented here are 17 T cell receptor beta chains from one specimen sequenced in a study of TIL therapy for anti-PD-1-resistant metastatic lung cancer. The libraries were made with immunoSEQ v3. Libraries were prepared by immunoSEQ multiplex PCR; TCRdb keeps only in-frame clonotypes and omits some of them. This table holds 21,000 or so clones, about four fifths found once. Described time point: pre-treatment sample, taken before nivolumab and TIL therapy. The sequenced sample was blood, obtained at baseline. These receptors all come from a person between 25 and 79 years old with non-small cell lung cancer.

The chain is built from TRBV5-1 and TRBJ2-3; TRBD1 or TRBD2 may be the D gene (5 bases each). Germline CDR1 reads SGHRS; CDR2 reads YFSETQ. V lost 10 bases and J 1 base, leaving 19 bases between the germline ends. The CDR3 runs 15 residues. The CDR3: CAGSRDGDRTDTQYF. The CDR3 DNA reads as TGCGCCGGATCCCGGGACGGGGACCGCACAGATACGCAGTATTTT.

The CDR3 DNA reads TGTGCCAGCAGTCCCGGGTCGTACGGGACTGAAGCTTTCTTT. This encodes CASSPGSYGTEAFF. This chain connects TRBV27 to TRBJ1-1, with D unresolved. V lost 5 bases and J lost 5, with 15 bases in between. This CDR3 is 14 amino acids long. Germline assignment: CDR1 MNHEY and CDR2 SMNVEV (reference sequence).

This clone was detected a few times. The chain uses TRBV5-1 and TRBJ1-2; D might be TRBD1 (5 bases). The CDR3 is 15 amino acids. Trimming took 4 bases from V and 0 from J, leaving 13 bases between them. The germline gives CDR1 SGHRS, CDR2 YFSETQ. The CDR3 here is CASSPGHLANYGYTF. Here the CDR3 DNA reads TGCGCCAGCAGCCCCGGACACCTCGCTAACTATGGCTACACCTTC.

The chain has TRBV9 and TRBJ2-3, with D perhaps assigned TRBD1 or TRBD2 (5 bases each). Trimming pared 4 bases from V and 2 bases from J, leaving 11 bases between. The germline gives CDR1 SGDLS, CDR2 YYNGEE. The CDR3 consists of 14 residues. CDR3 DNA sequence: TGTGCCAGCAGCCTCTGGGACGACACAGATACGCAGTATTTT. This codes for CASSLWDDTDTQYF.

The chain has TRBV6-5 and TRBJ2-7; 9 nucleotides line up with TRBD1. V trimming: 7 bases; J trimming: 6 bases; junction bases outside the gene matches: 10. The CDR3 has 14 residues. CDR1 is MNHEY, CDR2 SVGAGI, per germline. CDR3 DNA: TGTGCCAGCAACCCTGGGACAGGGCCGGCCGAGCAGTACTTC. Protein: CASNPGTGPAEQYF.

The CDR3 loop is CASSLGPRGVYGYTF. The CDR3 DNA is TGTGCCAGCAGTCTGGGCCCACGAGGGGTGTATGGCTACACCTTC. The chain has TRBV28 and TRBJ1-2; weak D call: TRBD1 (5 bases). This CDR3 has 15 amino acids. In germline, CDR1 is MDHEN, CDR2 SYDVKM. V gave up 5 bases and J gave up 5 bases, with 18 bases separating them.

V gene TRBV2 combines with J gene TRBJ1-5, with D uncertain. V gave up 4 bases and J gave up 2 bases, with 6 bases separating them. This CDR3 is built from 13 residues. CDR1 is SNHLY, CDR2 FYNNEI, per germline. This CDR3 reads CASSVDGNQPQHF. The CDR3 nucleotides are TGTGCCAGCAGTGTTGATGGCAATCAGCCCCAGCATTTT.

The chain joins TRBV30 to TRBJ1-5; TRBD1 aligns across 8 bases. The ends lost 5 bases at V and 5 bases at J; junction bases unmatched: 5. This CDR3 contains 13 residues. Germline loops: CDR1 GTSNPN, CDR2 SVGIG (reference sequence). Here the CDR3 reads CAWGTGLDQPQHF. In DNA, the CDR3 is TGTGCCTGGGGGACAGGTCTAGATCAGCCCCAGCATTTT.

The CDR3 protein is CASSPLGGVADTQYF. In nucleotides, the CDR3 is TGTGCCAGCTCACCATTGGGGGGTGTGGCAGATACGCAGTATTTT. The rearrangement links TRBV18 to TRBJ2-3, with D perhaps TRBD2 (6 bases). The CDR3 extends over 15 amino acids. Looked up from germline, CDR1 is KGHSH and CDR2 is LQKENI. V lost 2 bases and J lost 4, with 13 bases in between. Full variable domain (outside the CDR3, taken from reference TRBV18 and TRBJ2-3): NAGVMQNPRHLVRRRGQEARLRCSPMKGHSHVYWYRQLPEEGLKFMVYLQKENIIDESGMPKERFSAEFPKEGPSILRIQQVVRGDSAAYFCASSPLGGVADTQYFGPGTRLTVL.

This clone was found once. CDR3 loop: CASSIPGQETYEQYF. DNA for the CDR3: TGTGCCAGCAGCATACCGGGACAGGAGACCTACGAGCAGTACTTC. V is TRBV7-2 and J is TRBJ2-7; 8 nucleotides agree with TRBD1. Losses at the gene ends were 5 bases for V and 2 bases for J; bases not matched to a gene: 8. The length of the CDR3 is 15 residues. Germline V lookup: CDR1 SGHTA, CDR2 FQGNSA.

The chain couples TRBV5-5 to TRBJ1-2; 9 nucleotides line up with TRBD1. The V segment lost 0 bases and the J segment 8 bases; nucleotides outside the gene matches: 5. Germline values: CDR1 SGHKS, CDR2 YYEKEE (reference sequence). This CDR3 spans 14 amino acids. DNA for the CDR3: TGTGCCAGCAGCTTGGGAGGACAGGGGAAAGGCTACACCTTC. This encodes CASSLGGQGKGYTF. The full variable domain, its missing parts supplied by reference TRBV5-5 and TRBJ1-2, is DAGVTQSPTHLIKTRGQQVTLRCSPISGHKSVSWYQQVLGQGPQFIFQYYEKEERGRGNFPDRFSARQFPNYSSELNVNALLLGDSALYLCASSLGGQGKGYTFGSGTRLTVV.

Here the CDR3 DNA reads TGTGCCAGCAGCCCTTGGCTGGGGGGCGAGCAGTACTTC. Translating gives CASSPWLGGEQYF. This rearrangement joins TRBV5-5 to TRBJ2-7; tentative D call: TRBD2 (6 bases). Germline V gene data show CDR1 as SGHKS and CDR2 as YYEKEE (reference sequence). This CDR3 contains 13 residues. Trimming cost V 4 bases and J 6 bases, with 14 bases left between them.

This clone was counted between two and nine times. V and J are TRBV5-1 and TRBJ2-7; 12 nucleotides match TRBD2. There are 14 residues in the CDR3. Germline assignment: CDR1 SGHRS and CDR2 YFSETQ. V was clipped by 1 base and J by 6 bases; unmatched bases: 2. CDR3 bases: TGCGCCAGCAGCTTGCGACTAGCGGGAGTCGAGCAGTACTTC. It is translated as CASSLRLAGVEQYF.

The chain uses TRBV19 and TRBJ1-5; TRBD1 is a possible D gene (6 bases). Germline V gives CDR1 LNHDA, CDR2 SQIVND (reference sequence). With 4 bases removed from V and 7 bases from J, the gap between germline ends came to 20 bases. The CDR3 consists of 16 residues. CDR3 in DNA: TGTGCCAGTAGTAAGGCCCGCTTTGGGGGCGGGCAGCCCCAGCATTTT. Translation: CASSKARFGGGQPQHF.

The V call is TRBV5-6, the J call TRBJ2-3; D remains unclear. Germline values: CDR1 SGHDT, CDR2 YYEEEE. V lost 0 bases, J lost 1 base, and 3 bases lay in between. This CDR3 region has 13 residues. The CDR3 is CASSLGGTDTQYF. CDR3 bases: TGTGCCAGCAGCTTGGGGGGCACAGATACGCAGTATTTT.

V usage is TRBV21-1 and J usage is TRBJ2-7. TRBV21-1 constitutes a pseudogene. The CDR3 contains 16 residues. As DNA, the CDR3 is TGTGCCAGCAGCAAAGAGGTGGGCGGACCCTCCTACGAGCAGTACTTC. As protein: CASSKEVGGPSYEQYF.

J is TRBJ1-1 and V is TRBV7-9; D remains ambiguous. The CDR3 runs 13 residues. CDR1 and CDR2 from the germline V gene are SEHNR and FQNEAQ (reference sequence). Trimming shortened V by 2 bases and J by 4 bases, and 8 bases separated the two germline ends. This CDR3 is CASSLQWGTEAFF. CDR3 bases: TGTGCCAGCAGCTTACAATGGGGCACTGAAGCTTTCTTT.